This T cell receptor beta chain stems from a study of T cell repertoires in cytomegalovirus infection. Overall study context: It was the public TCR beta signatures that indicated both CMV infection and matching HLA type.

This clonotype occurred many times. Antigen specificity is unknown. The study, taken as a whole, reports: HLA-C-restricted CMV-specific TCR beta clonotypes prevailed in the ex vivo response. Individuals carrying CMV plus the relevant HLA were identified by cumulative frequency of public TCR beta families.

CDR1 is SGHTA and CDR2 is FQGTGA in the germline V gene. The ends were cut back, 5 bases at V and 8 bases at J, with 16 bases in the middle. CDR3 length: 15 residues. One entry per CDR3 protein, called by TCRdb with MiXCR from the reads. The sample records 480,000 or so distinct CDR3 sequences, roughly 10% being singletons. The V gene is TRBV7-3, the J gene TRBJ1-6; tentative D call: TRBD1 (5 bases). The material sequenced was PBMCs. The origin of this receptor is a human donor in good health (CMV status not recorded). Some clones in this sample may be carry-over from other donors' samples. CDR3: CASSLRHEGDSPLHF. The CDR3 DNA follows: TGTGCCAGCAGCCTCCGACACGAAGGGGATTCACCCCTCCACTTT.